The present T cell receptor beta chain was sequenced within a study of shared clonotypes between healthy human individuals. Researchers partitioned CD4+ cells into CD45RA+ naive and CD45RA-negative memory subsets. General study results and limits: Clonotype sharing across a few donors was observed for 4% to 5.5% of naive CD4 clonotypes.

As concerns this clone: Its matching antigen is unknown.

Trimming removed 2 bases from V and 7 bases from J; junction bases left unmatched: 8. The V gene's germline CDR1 is SGHRS and CDR2 YFSETQ. The CDR3 spans 16 residues. The genomic DNA of each subset was split evenly across several immunoSEQ plates. The method was immunoSEQ multiplex PCR; TCRdb's version includes in-frame clones alone and lacks a portion of them. The sample includes about 1,500,000 clones, 95% to 97% of them seen just once. Sequencing input: naive CD4+ T cells sorted from blood. The subset here: CD45RA+ positively selected. The receptor was isolated from a man younger than 45 in good health. This chain uses TRBV5-1 with TRBJ2-2, with TRBD1 matching over 10 bases. The CDR3 bases are TGCGCCAGCAGCTTCCCGGGACAGGGGACGGACGGGGAGCTGTTTTTT. This gives the protein CASSFPGQGTDGELFF. Filled out from reference TRBV5-1 and TRBJ2-2, the complete variable domain reads KAGVTQTPRYLIKTRGQQVTLSCSPISGHRSVSWYQQTPGQGLQFLFEYFSETQRNKGNFPGRFSGRQFSNSRSEMNVSTLELGDSALYLCASSFPGQGTDGELFFGEGSRLTVL.